The 20 T cell receptor beta chains listed next were all sequenced from one sample in a study of blood T cell repertoires in COVID-19. Here immunoSEQ multiplex PCR was the method, and the copy in TCRdb shows in-frame clones only, minus some. The table records roughly 77,000 clones, roughly 85% of them present only once. The source material was peripheral blood. Source of these receptors: a human donor in a cohort sampled during active COVID-19.

The genes are TRBV6-2 or TRBV6-3 and TRBJ2-1, with 14 bases lining up with TRBD2. This CDR3 region has 16 residues. Unmatched junction bases numbered 8, after V lost 6 bases and J lost 7 bases. Germline V CDR1 and CDR2: MNHEY, SVGEGT. The DNA for the CDR3 is TGTGCCAGCAGCCGACTAGCGGGAGGGGGTGGAAATGAGCAGTTCTTC. Its translation is CASSRLAGGGGNEQFF.

The CDR3 nucleotides are TGTGCCTGGAGGCCGGGACAGGGGGCCGGCTATGGCTACACCTTC. It translates to CAWRPGQGAGYGYTF. The chain has TRBV30 and TRBJ1-2; 12 nucleotides match TRBD1. Germline V CDR1 and CDR2: GTSNPN, SVGIG (reference sequence). V trimming: 3 bases; J trimming: 4 bases; junction bases outside the gene matches: 6. The CDR3 is made up of 15 amino acids.

The V gene is TRBV6-6, the J gene TRBJ2-7; TRBD1 aligns across 8 bases. J lost 6 bases, V lost 6 bases, and 16 bases had no gene match. The CDR3 covers 16 residues. Germline V gene data show CDR1 as MNHNY and CDR2 as SVGAGI (reference sequence). CDR3 coding DNA: TGTGCCAGCAGAGGCGACAGGGGCGCCGAAATCGGCGAGCAGTACTTC. Translated, it gives CASRGDRGAEIGEQYF.

This chain joins TRBV7-2 and TRBJ1-5; 8 bases map to TRBD1. Trimming at V came to 5 bases and at J to 7 bases, leaving 10 bases not matched to a gene. The germline CDR1 and CDR2 sequences are SGHTA and FQGNSA. The CDR3 is 15 amino acids. This chain's CDR3 is CASSPGQGGRQPQHF. In nucleotides, the CDR3 is TGTGCCAGCAGCCCCGGACAGGGAGGCAGACAGCCCCAGCATTTT. Supplemented by reference TRBV7-2 and TRBJ1-5, the full variable domain reads GAGVSQSPSNKVTEKGKDVELRCDPISGHTALYWYRQSLGQGLEFLIYFQGNSAPDKSGLPSDRFSAERTGGSVSTLTIQRTQQEDSAVYLCASSPGQGGRQPQHFGDGTRLSIL.

This chain connects TRBV7-9 to TRBJ1-3; TRBD1 matches at 7 bases. The CDR3 extends over 15 amino acids. Looked up from germline, CDR1 is SEHNR and CDR2 is FQNEAQ (reference sequence). J was trimmed by 4 bases and V by 8 bases; bases with no gene match: 11. The CDR3 sequence is CASGLSTGFGNTIYF. CDR3 in DNA: TGTGCCAGCGGCCTCTCGACAGGGTTCGGAAACACCATATATTTT. The full variable domain, in which reference TRBV7-9 and TRBJ1-3 provide the parts outside the CDR3, is DTGVSQNPRHKITKRGQNVTFRCDPISEHNRLYWYRQTLGQGPEFLTYFQNEAQLEKSRLLSDRFSAERPKGSFSTLEIQRTEQGDSAMYLCASGLSTGFGNTIYFGEGSWLTVV.

V is TRBV4-3 and J is TRBJ2-3, with TRBD2 matching over 8 bases. Looked up from germline, CDR1 is LGHNA and CDR2 is YSLEER. V was clipped by 1 base and J by 5 bases; unmatched bases: 8. The CDR3 totals 16 residues. The CDR3 reads CASSQGTGGAGDTQYF. The DNA for the CDR3 is TGCGCCAGCAGCCAAGGCACGGGGGGGGCGGGAGATACGCAGTATTTT.

This clone was seen a handful of times. The J gene is TRBJ1-2, the V gene TRBV6-5; maybe TRBD1 (5 bases). V was cut by 6 bases and J by 7 bases, with 15 bases left in between. Germline V gene data show CDR1 as MNHEY and CDR2 as SVGAGI. The CDR3 has 13 amino acids. The CDR3, as DNA: TGTGCCAGCAGGGGGACTGGGGGAGGTGGCTACACCTTC. The encoded protein is CASRGTGGGGYTF.

The gene calls are TRBV6-6 and TRBJ2-3; 9 nucleotides line up with TRBD2. This CDR3 is built from 17 residues. The trim removed 5 bases at V and 0 bases at J, leaving 9 bases unmatched. The germline V gene has CDR1 MNHNY and CDR2 SVGAGI (reference sequence). The CDR3 loop reads CASSHPGLAASTDTQYF. The CDR3 DNA reads as TGTGCCAGCAGTCATCCGGGACTAGCAGCTAGCACAGATACGCAGTATTTT.

This clone was seen once. The CDR3 sequence: CASSPRGVEAFF. The CDR3 DNA reads TGTGCCAGCAGTCCCCGGGGGGTCGAAGCTTTCTTT. This chain uses TRBV12-3 or TRBV12-4 with TRBJ1-1; a possible D gene is TRBD1 (5 bases). The CDR3 covers 12 residues. Trimming stripped 5 bases from V and 8 bases from J, with 12 bases between.

V and J are TRBV18 and TRBJ2-2, with a possible D match to TRBD2 (6 bases). This CDR3 is built from 16 residues. Germline assignment: CDR1 KGHSH and CDR2 LQKENI. Trimming cost V 8 bases and J 1 base, with 17 bases left between them. This CDR3 reads CASAEEGSGNTGELFF. CDR3 sequence (DNA): TGTGCCAGCGCAGAGGAGGGGTCCGGGAACACCGGGGAGCTGTTTTTT.

The chain recombines TRBV7-9 with TRBJ1-3, with a weak D call TRBD1 (6 bases). Germline V lookup: CDR1 SEHNR, CDR2 FQNEAQ (reference sequence). The CDR3 contains 15 residues. V shed 2 bases and J shed 2 bases, with 10 bases lying between them. CDR3 nucleotides: TGTGCCAGCAGCTTACAGGGGACGGCTGGAAACACCATATATTTT. It codes for CASSLQGTAGNTIYF.

The CDR3 is CASSQVGGTYNEQFF. The CDR3 DNA reads as TGCGCCAGCAGCCAAGTGGGGGGGACCTACAATGAGCAGTTCTTC. The genes are TRBV4-1 and TRBJ2-1; 7 nucleotides align to TRBD2. From germline, CDR1 is MGHRA and CDR2 YSYEKL. V dropped 1 base and J dropped 2; count of bases not matched to a gene: 2. The CDR3 has 15 amino acids.

This sequence joins TRBV7-9 and TRBJ2-2; 10 positions agree with TRBD2. Germline V gene data show CDR1 as SEHNR and CDR2 as FQNEAQ (reference sequence). V was pared by 5 bases and J by 6 bases, with 9 bases of the junction left unmatched. The CDR3 covers 16 residues. The chain's CDR3 is CASSQTSGLPAGELFF. The CDR3, as DNA: TGTGCCAGCAGCCAGACTAGCGGGTTGCCCGCCGGGGAGCTGTTTTTT.

The V call is TRBV18, the J call TRBJ1-6; D unresolved. The V gene's germline CDR1 is KGHSH and CDR2 LQKENI. The ends were cut back, 0 bases at V and 6 bases at J, with 15 bases in the middle. The CDR3 runs to 17 residues. This CDR3 is CASSPPSSANLNSPLHF. The CDR3 nucleotides are TGTGCCAGCTCACCACCGAGTAGTGCGAACCTTAATTCACCCCTCCACTTT. The variable domain in full, completed from reference TRBV18 and TRBJ1-6, reads NAGVMQNPRHLVRRRGQEARLRCSPMKGHSHVYWYRQLPEEGLKFMVYLQKENIIDESGMPKERFSAEFPKEGPSILRIQQVVRGDSAAYFCASSPPSSANLNSPLHFGNGTRLTVT.

J is TRBJ2-5 and V is TRBV5-1; 9 positions match TRBD2. Germline V gene data show CDR1 as SGHRS and CDR2 as YFSETQ. J lost 4 bases, V lost 5 bases, and 12 bases had no gene match. The CDR3 is 16 amino acids. This CDR3 reads CASRNSGSIYPETQYF. The CDR3 DNA reads as TGCGCCAGCAGGAATAGCGGGAGCATTTATCCAGAGACCCAGTACTTC.

The V gene is TRBV4-3, the J gene TRBJ2-3; D is possibly TRBD2 (6 bases). The CDR3 totals 16 residues. Trimming shortened V by 0 bases and J by 3 bases, and 13 bases separated the two germline ends. The V gene's germline CDR1 is LGHNA and CDR2 YSLEER. DNA for the CDR3: TGCGCCAGCAGCCAAGATCGACTAGTCGGGACAGATACGCAGTATTTT. Its translation is CASSQDRLVGTDTQYF.

The V and J genes are TRBV7-2 and TRBJ2-4; tentative D call: TRBD1 (6 bases). The CDR3 is 16 amino acids. Germline CDR1 SGHTA, CDR2 FQGNSA. Deletions cut 1 base from V and 3 bases from J, with 13 bases between. CDR3 nucleotides: TGTGCCAGCAGCTTAGAGGTGGGGGCGGGCAAAAACATTCAGTACTTC. This translates into CASSLEVGAGKNIQYF.

The V and J genes are TRBV7-6 and TRBJ2-5, with D unclear. The germline V and J ends were trimmed by 5 bases and 1 base, with 8 bases remaining between them. Per the germline V gene, CDR1 is SGHVS and CDR2 is FNYEAQ. CDR3 size: 13 residues. The CDR3 DNA follows: TGTGCCAGCAGCACCACTATCCAAGAGACCCAGTACTTC. It encodes CASSTTIQETQYF. Using reference TRBV7-6 and TRBJ2-5 for the parts outside the CDR3, the full variable domain is GAGVSQSPRYKVTKRGQDVALRCDPISGHVSLYWYRQALGQGPEFLTYFNYEAQQDKSGLPNDRFSAERPEGSISTLTIQRTEQRDSAMYRCASSTTIQETQYFGPGTRLLVL.

The chain is built from TRBV4-3 and TRBJ2-5; maybe TRBD2 (6 bases). The V end lost 0 bases, the J end lost 5 bases, and 13 bases lay between the germline ends. The CDR3 totals 15 residues. Per the germline V gene, CDR1 is LGHNA and CDR2 is YSLEER. CDR3 loop: CASSQDGGFLETQYF. The CDR3, as DNA: TGCGCCAGCAGCCAAGACGGGGGATTTCTGGAGACCCAGTACTTC.

This clone showed up just a few times. The chain combines TRBV5-4 with TRBJ1-1; the match to TRBD1 covers 7 bases. Losses at the gene ends were 4 bases for V and 3 bases for J; bases not matched to a gene: 9. The CDR3 runs to 15 residues. CDR1 is SGHNT, CDR2 YYREEE, per germline (reference sequence). CDR3 DNA sequence: TGTGCCAGCAGCGACCCCAGGGGGTCGGACACTGAAGCTTTCTTT. Its translation: CASSDPRGSDTEAFF.